The 2 T cell receptor beta chains below were found in one sample sequenced in a study of shared clonotypes between healthy human individuals. Assay: immunoSEQ multiplex PCR; the TCRdb copy retains only in-frame clones and omits some. Of some 2.1 million clones in the sample, about 95% were seen once. Sequencing used naive CD4+ T cells sorted from blood. Subset noted: CD45RA+ positively selected. These receptors came from a man aged 18 to 30 in good health.

The chain couples TRBV18 to TRBJ2-7; 10 bases are a match to TRBD2. The CDR3 covers 15 residues. The J segment lost 4 bases and the V segment lost 2 bases, leaving 5 bases of the junction unmatched. In germline, CDR1 is KGHSH, CDR2 LQKENI. The CDR3 nucleotides are TGTGCCAGCTCACCAAAAGGACTAGCGGATTACGAGCAGTACTTC. Protein product: CASSPKGLADYEQYF.

CDR3: CASRTHLEAFF. In nucleotides, the CDR3 is TGTGCCAGCAGGACACACCTTGAGGCTTTCTTT. V is TRBV6-1 and J is TRBJ1-1; D is ambiguous. CDR1 is MNHNS and CDR2 is SASEGT in the germline V gene. Trimming shortened V by 6 bases and J by 11 bases, and 13 bases separated the two germline ends. CDR3 length equals 11 residues.